These 12 T cell receptor beta chains share one sample of origin, sequenced in a study of T cells in narcolepsy. Generated by immunoSEQ multiplex PCR, the TCRdb table keeps only in-frame clones and is missing some. Of around 35,000 clones in the sample, approximately 85% were seen once. Sequencing input: CD45RA- memory CD4+ T cells from PBMCs. The receptor source for this set is a human donor with narcolepsy.

V is TRBV11-2 and J is TRBJ2-7, with 8 bases that match TRBD1. Germline CDR1 is SGHAT and CDR2 is FQNNGV. V was pared by 5 bases and J by 6 bases, with 12 bases of the junction left unmatched. The CDR3 sequence is 15 residues long. The CDR3 here is CASSPRTGPSAEQYF. The CDR3 DNA reads as TGTGCCAGCAGCCCGCGGACAGGGCCTTCGGCCGAGCAGTACTTC. The full variable domain, its missing parts supplied by reference TRBV11-2 and TRBJ2-7, is EAGVAQSPRYKIIEKRQSVAFWCNPISGHATLYWYQQILGQGPKLLIQFQNNGVVDDSQLPKDRFSAERLKGVDSTLKIQPAKLEDSAVYLCASSPRTGPSAEQYFGPGTRLTVT.

Regarding this clone: One junction end does not reproduce the germline sequence, and a read error may be involved. This chain uses TRBV10-2 with TRBJ1-2; possible D gene TRBD1, 5 bases. Germline CDR1 is WSHSY and CDR2 is SAAADI. This CDR3 region has 15 residues. This CDR3 reads CAISESGRDNYGYTF. DNA for the CDR3: TGTGCCATCAGTGAGTCAGGCAGGGATAACTATGGCTACACCTTC.

The chain uses TRBV5-1 and TRBJ2-5, with 11 bases identical to TRBD1. V dropped 0 bases and J dropped 5; count of bases not matched to a gene: 9. Germline CDR1 SGHRS, CDR2 YFSETQ. This CDR3 is 17 amino acids long. CDR3 sequence reads: CASSLGLRDRGLETQYF. As DNA, the CDR3 is TGCGCCAGCAGCTTGGGCCTTAGGGACAGGGGGTTGGAGACCCAGTACTTC.

The genes are TRBV29-1 and TRBJ2-2, with 9 nucleotides matching TRBD1. The CDR3 has 13 amino acids. V gave up 6 bases and J gave up 7 bases; unmatched junction bases: 6. Germline V lookup: CDR1 SQVTM, CDR2 ANQGSEA. CDR3 in amino acids: CSVGTGSGGELFF. CDR3 in DNA: TGCAGCGTGGGGACAGGGTCGGGCGGGGAGCTGTTTTTT.

The gene calls are TRBV2 and TRBJ1-1; D is perhaps TRBD1 (6 bases). Trimming removed 7 bases from V and 4 bases from J, with 16 bases in between. This CDR3 spans 14 amino acids. From germline, CDR1 is SNHLY and CDR2 FYNNEI. The CDR3 nucleotides are TGTGCCAGCACCCTAATAGGGGGTTCCACTGAAGCTTTCTTT. Its protein is CASTLIGGSTEAFF.

This clone occurred once. The chain couples TRBV14 to TRBJ2-5, with a weak D call TRBD2 (5 bases). Germline V lookup: CDR1 SGHDN, CDR2 FVKESK. The V end was cut by 1 base, the J end by 5 bases, with 11 bases between. There are 14 residues in the CDR3. The CDR3 DNA follows: TGTGCCAGCAGCCAAGCCGGGGTTAGGGAGACCCAGTACTTC. Protein: CASSQAGVRETQYF.

The V gene is TRBV30, the J gene TRBJ1-2, with 10 bases matching TRBD1. Germline trimming cut 1 base from V and 8 bases from J; bases unmatched to any gene: 4. The CDR3 extends over 13 amino acids. From germline, CDR1 is GTSNPN and CDR2 SVGIG (reference sequence). CDR3 region: CAWSGQGAGGYTF. DNA of the CDR3: TGTGCCTGGAGTGGACAGGGGGCGGGAGGCTACACCTTC. The full variable domain, completed using reference TRBV30 and TRBJ1-2, is SQTIHQWPATLVQPVGSPLSLECTVEGTSNPNLYWYRQAAGRGLQLLFYSVGIGQISSEVPQNLSASRPQDRQFILSSKKLLLSDSGFYLCAWSGQGAGGYTFGSGTRLTVV.

The V and J genes are TRBV2 and TRBJ2-5; D gene uncertain. Germline CDR1 is SNHLY and CDR2 is FYNNEI. V lost 4 bases and J lost 1, with 10 bases in between. CDR3 length: 14 residues. The CDR3: CASSGTSTQETQYF. In DNA form, the CDR3 reads TGTGCCAGCAGTGGGACGTCTACCCAAGAGACCCAGTACTTC. Variable domain in full (rest from reference TRBV2 and TRBJ2-5): EPEVTQTPSHQVTQMGQEVILRCVPISNHLYFYWYRQILGQKVEFLVSFYNNEISEKSEIFDDQFSVERPDGSNFTLKIRSTKLEDSAMYFCASSGTSTQETQYFGPGTRLLVL.

The chain couples TRBV2 to TRBJ2-7, with 10 bases matching TRBD1. In germline, CDR1 is SNHLY, CDR2 FYNNEI. V dropped 6 bases and J dropped 6; count of bases not matched to a gene: 14. This CDR3 region has 16 residues. CDR3 nucleotide sequence: TGTGCCAGCAGGCTCGGGGGGGGACAGGGGCAAGCCGAGCAGTACTTC. Protein: CASRLGGGQGQAEQYF.

The chain joins TRBV7-2 to TRBJ2-5; the match to TRBD2 covers 8 bases. The J call may be mistaken, given a closer DNA end match to TRBJ2-7. There are 14 residues in the CDR3. CDR1 is SGHTA and CDR2 is FQGNSA in the germline V gene. CDR3 in amino acids: CASSLVGGAHEQYF. CDR3 in DNA: TGTGCCAGCAGCTTAGTCGGGGGGGCCCACGAGCAGTACTTC.

This chain links TRBV7-6 with TRBJ2-5; the match to TRBD1 covers 7 bases. CDR1 SGHVS and CDR2 FNYEAQ come from the germline V gene. The CDR3 totals 14 residues. V gave up 5 bases and J gave up 0 bases; unmatched junction bases: 3. CDR3 sequence: CASSMTGHQETQYF. In DNA form, the CDR3 reads TGTGCCAGCAGCATGACAGGGCACCAAGAGACCCAGTACTTC.

V gene TRBV6-6 combines with J gene TRBJ1-4; tentatively, D is TRBD1 (5 bases). This CDR3 contains 15 residues. Trimming removed 6 bases at V and 4 bases at J, with 15 bases between. Per germline, CDR1 MNHNY and CDR2 SVGAGI (reference sequence). The CDR3 is CASSNRGGGNEKLFF. CDR3 DNA: TGTGCCAGCAGCAACCGGGGCGGGGGTAATGAAAAACTGTTTTTT.